A selection of T cell receptor beta chains follows, all from one sample in a study of identical twins. TCRdb used MiXCR to reprocess the 5' RACE reads, holding one entry per CDR3 protein. The sample lists some 500,000 distinct CDR3 sequences, 13% to 15% occurring once. The same data also contributed to another study, on yellow fever vaccine responses in identical twins.

The material sequenced was CD4+ T cells sorted from blood. Receptor source: a woman younger than 35 in good health. CDR3s include the opening cysteine and the closing phenylalanine or tryptophan. Fields, in order: clone size, V gene, D gene, J gene, CDR3 protein, CDR3 DNA. A D gene is named only where the DNA matches it firmly. Not all rows give a size; the values are once, few, many and, for expanded clones, a class.

few	TRBV29-1	.	TRBJ2-1	CSVEEGSSYNEQFF	TGCAGCGTTGAGGAGGGGAGTTCCTACAATGAGCAGTTCTTC
.	TRBV7-2	.	TRBJ1-6	CASSLVENSPLHF	TGTGCCAGCAGCTTAGTGGAGAATTCACCCCTCCACTTT
.	TRBV6-5	TRBD2	TRBJ2-3	CASSLLGLAASGTDTQYF	TGTGCCAGCAGTTTACTCGGACTAGCTGCCTCTGGGACAGATACGCAGTATTTT
few	TRBV5-6	TRBD2	TRBJ2-7	CASRESSGLSYEQYF	TGTGCCAGCAGAGAATCTAGCGGGCTCTCCTACGAGCAGTACTTC
.	TRBV24-1	.	TRBJ2-3	CATSDLQVTAETDTQYF	TGTGCCACCAGTGATTTGCAGGTAACCGCGGAAACAGATACGCAGTATTTT
.	TRBV15	TRBD2	TRBJ2-5	CATSAGLAGFQETQYF	TGTGCCACCAGCGCAGGACTAGCGGGGTTCCAAGAGACCCAGTACTTC
many	TRBV12-3/TRBV12-4	.	TRBJ2-3	CASSFISDATQYF	TGTGCCAGCAGTTTCATTAGTGACGCTACGCAGTATTTT
.	TRBV25-1	.	TRBJ2-7	CASSELTGEQYF	TGTGCCAGCAGTGAGTTAACTGGCGAGCAGTACTTC
few	TRBV3-1	.	TRBJ2-7	CASSPGRDKTNLFSYEQYF	TGTGCCAGCAGCCCAGGACGGGACAAAACGAACCTTTTCTCCTACGAGCAGTACTTC
.	TRBV5-1	TRBD1	TRBJ2-5	CASSLDTGGFQETQYF	TGCGCCAGCAGCTTGGACACAGGGGGCTTCCAAGAGACCCAGTACTTC
few	TRBV20-1	.	TRBJ2-7	CSASLVYEQYF	TGCAGTGCTAGTTTGGTCTACGAGCAGTACTTC
few	TRBV11-2	TRBD1	TRBJ1-1	CASSPRDRVTEAFF	TGTGCCAGCAGCCCTCGGGACAGGGTCACTGAAGCTTTCTTT
.	TRBV14	TRBD1	TRBJ2-2	CASSQTPGTGESGELFF	TGTGCCAGCAGCCAGACTCCCGGGACAGGGGAAAGCGGGGAGCTGTTTTTT
.	TRBV7-2	.	TRBJ2-1	CASSPQGRGYNEQFF	TGTGCCAGCAGCCCCCAGGGGCGGGGTTACAATGAGCAGTTCTTC
.	TRBV20-1	TRBD2	TRBJ2-1	CSARDPSGSPLQFF	TGCAGTGCTAGAGATCCTAGCGGGAGTCCCTTGCAGTTCTTC
.	TRBV12-3/TRBV12-4	.	TRBJ2-7	CASGTTGTYEQYF	TGTGCCAGCGGTACAACAGGGACCTACGAGCAGTACTTC
few	TRBV7-9	.	TRBJ1-4	CASSRGTGGDEKLFF	TGTGCCAGCAGTCGCGGGACTGGGGGAGACGAAAAACTGTTTTTT
.	TRBV19	TRBD2	TRBJ2-1	CASSSKRGPYNEQFF	TGTGCCAGTAGTTCTAAGCGGGGCCCCTACAATGAGCAGTTCTTC
.	TRBV5-6	.	TRBJ1-1	CASSSYDLPGNTEAFF	TGTGCCAGCAGCTCCTACGATCTCCCGGGGAACACTGAAGCTTTCTTT
.	TRBV10-3	TRBD2	TRBJ2-3	CAISESASGASTDTQYF	TGTGCCATCAGTGAGTCGGCTAGCGGAGCAAGCACAGATACGCAGTATTTT
.	TRBV2	.	TRBJ2-6	CASRGFAGANVLTF	TGTGCCTCCCGAGGGTTCGCTGGGGCCAACGTCCTGACTTTC
many	TRBV11-2	.	TRBJ2-5	CASSLGTAGHQETQYF	TGTGCCAGCAGCTTAGGGACAGCGGGACACCAAGAGACCCAGTACTTC
few	TRBV21-1	.	TRBJ2-1	CASSKAISGTSYNEQFF	TGTGCCAGCAGCAAAGCGATTAGCGGGACGTCCTACAATGAGCAGTTCTTC
.	TRBV18	TRBD2	TRBJ2-3	CASSQIAGAPDTQYF	TGTGCCAGCTCACAAATAGCGGGAGCCCCAGATACGCAGTATTTT
.	TRBV7-2	TRBD2	TRBJ2-1	CASSPPAGGRGEQFF	TGTGCCAGCAGCCCTCCAGCGGGAGGGCGAGGCGAGCAGTTCTTC
.	TRBV25-1	TRBD2	TRBJ2-3	CASSLSVGLAGGADTQYF	TGTGCCAGCAGTCTCAGTGTGGGACTAGCGGGGGGAGCAGATACGCAGTATTTT
.	TRBV14	.	TRBJ2-2	CASSQIYGNTGELFF	TGTGCCAGCAGCCAAATCTACGGAAACACCGGGGAGCTGTTTTTT
few	TRBV16	.	TRBJ2-1	CASSQVRGVSYNEQFF	TGTGCCAGCAGCCAAGTTAGAGGGGTCTCCTACAATGAGCAGTTCTTC
few	TRBV19	.	TRBJ1-5	CASSQARDQPQHF	TGTGCCAGTAGCCAAGCTCGGGATCAGCCCCAGCATTTT
.	TRBV20-1	TRBD1	TRBJ2-2	CSAPEGGPYTGELFF	TGCAGTGCACCCGAAGGGGGCCCCTACACCGGGGAGCTGTTTTTT